One and the same sample provided the 26 T cell receptor beta chains below, sequenced in a study of T cell responses to AZD1222 COVID-19 vaccine. Clones were read by immunoSEQ multiplex PCR, and TCRdb kept only the in-frame ones, dropping some. The table lists some 180,000 clones, around 90% of them singletons. Source: peripheral blood, taken on day 0 of AZD1222 vaccination. Receptor source: an adult in good health.

The rearrangement joins TRBV5-1 to TRBJ2-5; D perhaps matches TRBD1 (6 bases). This CDR3 contains 15 residues. Germline V gene data show CDR1 as SGHRS and CDR2 as YFSETQ. Between the trimmed V and J ends, which lost 4 bases and 0 bases, there was a span of 13 bases. In DNA form, the CDR3 reads TGCGCCAGCAGCCAAAATACAGGGTACCAAGAGACCCAGTACTTC. Protein product: CASSQNTGYQETQYF.

The V and J genes are TRBV7-3 and TRBJ1-1; weak D call: TRBD1 (5 bases). Germline V CDR1 and CDR2: SGHTA, FQGTGA. V was pared by 5 bases and J by 0 bases, with 16 bases between. The CDR3 contains 16 residues. The CDR3 is CASSPRAREMNTEAFF. The CDR3 DNA reads as TGTGCCAGCAGCCCCAGGGCCAGGGAGATGAACACTGAAGCTTTCTTT.

The chain is built from TRBV30 and TRBJ2-1; D gene uncertain. CDR1 and CDR2 from the germline V gene are GTSNPN and SVGIG (reference sequence). The CDR3 runs to 13 residues. V dropped 2 bases and J dropped 2 bases, with 7 bases sitting between them. The CDR3 sequence is CAWSTGTYNEQFF. The CDR3 nucleotides read TGTGCCTGGAGTACGGGCACCTACAATGAGCAGTTCTTC.

The V and J genes are TRBV5-4 and TRBJ1-4; D is uncertain. Looked up from germline, CDR1 is SGHNT and CDR2 is YYREEE (reference sequence). This CDR3 is built from 14 residues. Trimming pared 0 bases from V and 4 bases from J, leaving 7 bases between. The CDR3 is CASSLGQFNEKLFF. Here the CDR3 DNA reads TGTGCCAGCAGCTTGGGGCAGTTTAATGAAAAACTGTTTTTT.

This sequence joins TRBV19 and TRBJ2-1; 10 bases are shared with TRBD1. Trimming took 5 bases from V and 8 from J; bases not matched to a gene: 6. In germline, CDR1 is LNHDA, CDR2 SQIVND (reference sequence). The CDR3 is 14 amino acids. In DNA form, the CDR3 reads TGTGCCAGTAGTTCCGGGACAGGGGCCCATGAGCAGTTCTTC. Translating it yields CASSSGTGAHEQFF.

The chain links TRBV28 to TRBJ1-5; 8 bases align to TRBD1. The CDR3 length is 15 residues. Trimming at V came to 4 bases and at J to 6 bases, leaving 8 bases not matched to a gene. Germline CDR1 and CDR2: MDHEN and SYDVKM. The CDR3 protein is CASSSTGGMAQPQHF. DNA of the CDR3: TGTGCCAGCAGTTCTACAGGGGGGATGGCTCAGCCCCAGCATTTT.

The rearrangement joins TRBV19 to TRBJ1-5, with D unresolved. The V and J ends lost 3 bases and 10 bases respectively, with 19 bases between them. Germline CDR1 LNHDA, CDR2 SQIVND (reference sequence). CDR3 length: 15 residues. The CDR3, as DNA: TGTGCCAGTAGTATCTTTTCCCGGGGAGAAGGACCCCAGCATTTT. This sequence encodes CASSIFSRGEGPQHF.

The V and J genes are TRBV18 and TRBJ2-2; D is perhaps TRBD1 (6 bases). Germline CDR1 reads KGHSH; CDR2 reads LQKENI. The CDR3 covers 14 residues. The V end lost 3 bases, the J end lost 1 base, and 6 bases lay between the germline ends. The CDR3 sequence is CASSPGQNTGELFF. The CDR3 DNA reads as TGTGCCAGCTCACCGGGACAGAACACCGGGGAGCTGTTTTTT.

The chain combines TRBV5-6 with TRBJ2-2; D may be TRBD1 (6 bases). Trimming removed 2 bases at V and 6 bases at J, with 20 bases between. Germline V gene data show CDR1 as SGHDT and CDR2 as YYEEEE. This CDR3 has 17 residues. The chain's CDR3 is CASSLEPTGARAGELFF. The CDR3 DNA reads as TGTGCCAGCAGCTTAGAACCGACAGGAGCCAGGGCCGGGGAGCTGTTTTTT.

The chain employs TRBV7-8 and TRBJ2-7; no firm D call. Germline V lookup: CDR1 SGHVS, CDR2 FQNEAQ. CDR3 size: 11 residues. V was shortened by 4 bases and J by 3 bases, with 4 bases between the two germline ends. The CDR3 sequence: CASSSNYEQYF. In DNA, the CDR3 is TGTGCCAGCAGCTCCAACTACGAGCAGTACTTC.

The V and J genes are TRBV4-1 and TRBJ1-1, with D perhaps matching TRBD1 (6 bases). The germline V gene has CDR1 MGHRA and CDR2 YSYEKL. V lost 0 bases and J lost 6, with 11 bases in between. The CDR3 contains 14 residues. The CDR3 spells CASSQDNRVAEAFF. The CDR3 DNA reads as TGCGCCAGCAGCCAAGACAACAGGGTCGCTGAAGCTTTCTTT.

The chain links TRBV28 to TRBJ2-1; D not certain. Trimming removed 2 bases at V and 8 bases at J, with 16 bases between. This CDR3 is built from 15 residues. Germline V gene data show CDR1 as MDHEN and CDR2 as SYDVKM. The CDR3 reads CASSLLAVVFDEQFF. CDR3 nucleotide sequence: TGTGCCAGCAGTTTACTGGCCGTAGTCTTCGATGAGCAGTTCTTC.

The chain employs TRBV11-1 and TRBJ2-5; 11 bases fit TRBD1. Trimming removed 5 bases from V and 4 bases from J; junction bases left unmatched: 6. CDR1 is SGHAT, CDR2 FQDESV, per germline (reference sequence). The CDR3 covers 15 residues. The CDR3 nucleotides read TGTGCCAGCAGCCCGGGACAGGGGGATGGAGAGACCCAGTACTTC. This encodes CASSPGQGDGETQYF.

The chain has TRBV6-4 and TRBJ1-2, with D unresolved. CDR1 is MRHNA and CDR2 is SNTAGT in the germline V gene. CDR3 length equals 13 residues. V lost 4 bases and J 8 bases, leaving 14 bases between the germline ends. CDR3 in amino acids: CASSGEAGLGYTF. In nucleotides, the CDR3 is TGTGCCAGCAGTGGGGAGGCTGGTCTGGGCTACACCTTC.

This chain uses TRBV6-5 with TRBJ2-7; TRBD2 agrees at 9 bases. V gave up 2 bases and J gave up 3 bases; unmatched junction bases: 2. The CDR3 covers 14 residues. In germline, CDR1 is MNHEY, CDR2 SVGAGI. The CDR3 region has the DNA TGTGCCAGCAGTTACAGAGCGGGGGGCTACGAGCAGTACTTC. Its translation is CASSYRAGGYEQYF.

The chain links TRBV19 to TRBJ2-7; 8 bases line up with TRBD1. With V trimmed by 3 bases and J by 5 bases, 3 bases remained unmatched. Germline V gene sequence: CDR1 LNHDA, CDR2 SQIVND (reference sequence). This CDR3 region has 13 residues. The CDR3 here is CASSMGTGHEQYF. The CDR3 region has the DNA TGTGCCAGTAGTATGGGGACAGGCCACGAGCAGTACTTC.

The chain employs TRBV11-2 and TRBJ1-1; D possibly corresponds to TRBD1 (5 bases). Trimming removed 0 bases at V and 8 bases at J, with 13 bases between. The CDR3 extends over 14 amino acids. Germline CDR1 and CDR2: SGHAT and FQNNGV. CDR3 amino acids: CASSLDGGWGEAFF. The CDR3 nucleotides read TGTGCCAGCAGCTTAGATGGAGGGTGGGGGGAAGCTTTCTTT.

V gene TRBV18 combines with J gene TRBJ1-5; D possibly corresponds to TRBD1 (5 bases). The CDR3 loop spans 15 amino acids. The ends were cut back, 6 bases at V and 3 bases at J, with 15 bases in the middle. Germline V gene sequence: CDR1 KGHSH, CDR2 LQKENI. The CDR3 sequence is CASSPREGHNQPQHF. The CDR3 DNA reads as TGTGCCAGCTCTCCCCGTGAGGGGCACAATCAGCCCCAGCATTTT.

J is TRBJ1-3 and V is TRBV6-5, with a tentative D call TRBD1 (5 bases). The CDR3 has 15 amino acids. Trimming stripped 5 bases from V and 7 bases from J, with 18 bases between. Germline CDR1 and CDR2: MNHEY and SVGAGI. The CDR3 loop is CASSHLPIWGNTIYF. The CDR3 coding sequence is TGTGCCAGCAGTCACCTCCCAATTTGGGGGAACACCATATATTTT.

CDR3 loop: CVAGTGKGNYGYTF. The CDR3 DNA is TGTGTAGCCGGGACAGGGAAAGGTAATTATGGCTACACCTTC. This rearrangement joins TRBV28 to TRBJ1-2, with 9 bases fitting TRBD1. CDR1 is MDHEN and CDR2 is SYDVKM in the germline V gene. This CDR3 region has 14 residues.

The J gene is TRBJ1-2, the V gene TRBV7-2; no firm D call. V was clipped by 2 bases and J by 8 bases, with 15 bases between them. This CDR3 has 14 residues. From germline, CDR1 is SGHTA and CDR2 FQGNSA. CDR3 amino acids: CASSLYDPGRGYTF. DNA for the CDR3: TGTGCCAGCAGCTTATACGACCCCGGTCGAGGCTACACCTTC. Drawing the rest from reference TRBV7-2 and TRBJ1-2, the complete variable domain is GAGVSQSPSNKVTEKGKDVELRCDPISGHTALYWYRQSLGQGLEFLIYFQGNSAPDKSGLPSDRFSAERTGGSVSTLTIQRTQQEDSAVYLCASSLYDPGRGYTFGSGTRLTVV.

The V call is TRBV28, the J call TRBJ1-6; 7 positions agree with TRBD1. This CDR3 has 17 amino acids. Germline assignment: CDR1 MDHEN and CDR2 SYDVKM. J lost 0 bases, V lost 6 bases, and 8 bases had no gene match. The CDR3 spells CASRTTGTNSYNSPLHF. Here the CDR3 DNA reads TGTGCCAGCAGAACGACAGGGACGAACTCCTATAATTCACCCCTCCACTTT. Full variable domain (remainder filled in from reference TRBV28 and TRBJ1-6): DVKVTQSSRYLVKRTGEKVFLECVQDMDHENMFWYRQDPGLGLRLIYFSYDVKMKEKGDIPEGYSVSREKKERFSLILESASTNQTSMYLCASRTTGTNSYNSPLHFGNGTRLTVT.

This rearrangement joins TRBV5-4 to TRBJ2-1, with D possibly matching TRBD1 (6 bases). The CDR3 is 15 amino acids. The V and J ends lost 6 bases and 0 bases respectively, with 13 bases between them. The germline V gene has CDR1 SGHNT and CDR2 YYREEE (reference sequence). The CDR3: CASNNQGSSYNEQFF. The CDR3 nucleotides are TGTGCCAGCAATAACCAGGGGAGCTCCTACAATGAGCAGTTCTTC.

This clone has a single count. The rearrangement uses TRBV28 and TRBJ1-3; 11 nucleotides align to TRBD1. CDR1 is MDHEN, CDR2 SYDVKM, per germline. The CDR3 covers 13 residues. Unmatched junction bases numbered 2, after V lost 6 bases and J lost 7 bases. In nucleotides, the CDR3 is TGTGCCAGCAGGGACAGGGGGCGGAACACCATATATTTT. This codes for CASRDRGRNTIYF.

The sample holds a few counts of this clone. The V gene is TRBV11-2, the J gene TRBJ1-6; TRBD1 agrees at 9 bases. Germline V CDR1 and CDR2: SGHAT, FQNNGV. The CDR3 runs to 16 residues. With 4 bases clipped from V and 8 bases from J, the junction kept 9 bases outside the gene matches. The CDR3, as DNA: TGTGCCAGCAGCTCTAGCAGGACAGGGGTGGATTCACCCCTCCACTTT. It specifies CASSSSRTGVDSPLHF.

The chain links TRBV28 to TRBJ1-1, with TRBD1 matching over 9 bases. J gave up 4 bases and V 5 bases, and 8 bases lay outside the gene matches. CDR1 and CDR2 from the germline V gene are MDHEN and SYDVKM. The CDR3 contains 15 residues. DNA of the CDR3: TGTGCCAGCAGTCCCACAGGGGGCGGGGGCACTGAAGCTTTCTTT. Translating it yields CASSPTGGGGTEAFF.